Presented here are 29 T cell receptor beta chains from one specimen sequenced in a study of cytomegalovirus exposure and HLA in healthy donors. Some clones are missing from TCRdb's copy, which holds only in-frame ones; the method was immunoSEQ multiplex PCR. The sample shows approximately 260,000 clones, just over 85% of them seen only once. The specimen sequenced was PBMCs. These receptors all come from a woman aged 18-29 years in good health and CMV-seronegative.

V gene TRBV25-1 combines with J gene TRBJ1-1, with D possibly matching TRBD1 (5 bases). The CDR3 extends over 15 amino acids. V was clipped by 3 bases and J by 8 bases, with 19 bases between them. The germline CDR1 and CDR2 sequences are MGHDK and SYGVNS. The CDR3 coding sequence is TGTGCCAGCAGTGACTCGGACATCAGGAGTTACGAAGCTTTCTTT. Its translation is CASSDSDIRSYEAFF.

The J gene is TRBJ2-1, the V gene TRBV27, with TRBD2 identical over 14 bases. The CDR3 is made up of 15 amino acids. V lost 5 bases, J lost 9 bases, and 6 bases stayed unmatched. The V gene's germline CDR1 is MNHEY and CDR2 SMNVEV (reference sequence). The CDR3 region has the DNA TGTGCCAGCAGTACTGGGACTAGCGGGAGATCTGAGCAGTTCTTC. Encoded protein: CASSTGTSGRSEQFF.

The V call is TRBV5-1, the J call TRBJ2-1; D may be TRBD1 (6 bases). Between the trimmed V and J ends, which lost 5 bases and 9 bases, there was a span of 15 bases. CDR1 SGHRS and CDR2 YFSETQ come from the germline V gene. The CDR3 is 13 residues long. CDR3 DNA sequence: TGCGCCAGCAGAGCTGGGGTAGGGGGTGAGCAGTTCTTC. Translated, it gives CASRAGVGGEQFF.

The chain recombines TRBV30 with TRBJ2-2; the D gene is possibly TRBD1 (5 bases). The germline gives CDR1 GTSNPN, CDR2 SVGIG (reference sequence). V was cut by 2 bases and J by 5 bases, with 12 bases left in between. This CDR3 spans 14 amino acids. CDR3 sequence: CAWSPRAETGELFF. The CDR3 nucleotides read TGTGCCTGGAGTCCCAGGGCGGAGACCGGGGAGCTGTTTTTT.

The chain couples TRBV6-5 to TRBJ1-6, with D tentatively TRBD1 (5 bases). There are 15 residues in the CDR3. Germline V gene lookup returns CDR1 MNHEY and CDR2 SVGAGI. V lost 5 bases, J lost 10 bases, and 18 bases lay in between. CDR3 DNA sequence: TGTGCCAGCAGTGCCCTCGGGGGAGGAAGGTCACCCCTCCACTTT. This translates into CASSALGGGRSPLHF.

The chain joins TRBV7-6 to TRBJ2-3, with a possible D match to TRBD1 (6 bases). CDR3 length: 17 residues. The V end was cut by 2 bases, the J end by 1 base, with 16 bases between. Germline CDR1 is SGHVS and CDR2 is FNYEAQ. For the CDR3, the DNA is TGTGCCAGCAGCTTAAGCTCTGAGGCAGGGGGCACAGATACGCAGTATTTT. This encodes CASSLSSEAGGTDTQYF.

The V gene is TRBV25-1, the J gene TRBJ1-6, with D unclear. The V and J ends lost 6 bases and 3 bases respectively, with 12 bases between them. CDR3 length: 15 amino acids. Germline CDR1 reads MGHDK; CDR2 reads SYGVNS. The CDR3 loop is CASRVAESYNSPLHF. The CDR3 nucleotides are TGTGCCAGCAGAGTAGCAGAAAGCTATAATTCACCCCTCCACTTT.

For the CDR3, the DNA is TGTGCCAGCAGTCCGGGACAGAGGAATCAGCCCCAGCATTTT. As protein: CASSPGQRNQPQHF. The gene calls are TRBV28 and TRBJ1-5; 7 bases line up with TRBD1. CDR1 and CDR2 (germline): MDHEN, SYDVKM. The CDR3 is 14 amino acids. The ends lost 5 bases at V and 4 bases at J; junction bases unmatched: 5. Full variable domain (outside the CDR3, taken from reference TRBV28 and TRBJ1-5): DVKVTQSSRYLVKRTGEKVFLECVQDMDHENMFWYRQDPGLGLRLIYFSYDVKMKEKGDIPEGYSVSREKKERFSLILESASTNQTSMYLCASSPGQRNQPQHFGDGTRLSIL.

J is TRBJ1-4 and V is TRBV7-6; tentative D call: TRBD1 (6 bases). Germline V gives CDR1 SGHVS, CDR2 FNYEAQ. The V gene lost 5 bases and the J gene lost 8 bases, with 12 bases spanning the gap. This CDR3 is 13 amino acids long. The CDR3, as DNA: TGTGCCAGCAGCGCCGGGGGGCAAGAAAAACTGTTTTTT. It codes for CASSAGGQEKLFF. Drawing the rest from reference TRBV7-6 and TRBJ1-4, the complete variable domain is GAGVSQSPRYKVTKRGQDVALRCDPISGHVSLYWYRQALGQGPEFLTYFNYEAQQDKSGLPNDRFSAERPEGSISTLTIQRTEQRDSAMYRCASSAGGQEKLFFGSGTQLSVL.

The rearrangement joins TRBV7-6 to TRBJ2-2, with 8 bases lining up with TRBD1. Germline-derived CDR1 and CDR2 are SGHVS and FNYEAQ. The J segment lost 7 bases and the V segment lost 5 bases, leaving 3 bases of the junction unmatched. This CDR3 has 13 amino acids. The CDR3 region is CASSQTGVGELFF. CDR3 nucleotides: TGTGCCAGCAGCCAGACAGGGGTCGGGGAGCTGTTTTTT.

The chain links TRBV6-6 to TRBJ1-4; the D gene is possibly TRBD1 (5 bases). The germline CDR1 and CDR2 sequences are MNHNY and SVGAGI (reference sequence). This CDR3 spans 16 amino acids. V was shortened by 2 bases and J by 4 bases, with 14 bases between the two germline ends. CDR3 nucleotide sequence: TGTGCCAGCAGTTACGCGTTGGGGGAGGATAATGAAAAACTGTTTTTT. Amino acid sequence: CASSYALGEDNEKLFF.

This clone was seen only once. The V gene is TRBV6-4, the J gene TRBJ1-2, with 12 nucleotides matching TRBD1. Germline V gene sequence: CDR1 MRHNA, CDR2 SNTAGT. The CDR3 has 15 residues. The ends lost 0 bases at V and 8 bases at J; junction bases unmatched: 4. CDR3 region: CASSDSGQGAQGYTF. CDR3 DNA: TGTGCCAGCAGTGACTCGGGACAGGGGGCGCAAGGCTACACCTTC.

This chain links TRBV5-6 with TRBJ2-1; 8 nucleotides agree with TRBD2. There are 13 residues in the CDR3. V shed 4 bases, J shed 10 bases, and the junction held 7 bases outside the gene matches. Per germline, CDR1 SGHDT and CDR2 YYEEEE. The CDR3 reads CASSPGLVYEQFF. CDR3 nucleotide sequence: TGTGCCAGCAGCCCGGGACTAGTATACGAGCAGTTCTTC.

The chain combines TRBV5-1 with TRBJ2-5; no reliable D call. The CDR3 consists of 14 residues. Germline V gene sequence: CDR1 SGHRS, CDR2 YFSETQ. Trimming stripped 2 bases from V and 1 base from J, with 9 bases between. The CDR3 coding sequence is TGCGCCAGCAGCTTACGGGTCCCCCAAGAGACCCAGTACTTC. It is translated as CASSLRVPQETQYF.

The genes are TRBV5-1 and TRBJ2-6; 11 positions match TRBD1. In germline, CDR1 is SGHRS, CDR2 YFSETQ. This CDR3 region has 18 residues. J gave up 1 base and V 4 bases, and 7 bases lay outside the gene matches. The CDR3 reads CASSVTGQGVSGANVLTF. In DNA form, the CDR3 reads TGCGCCAGCAGCGTTACGGGACAGGGGGTGTCTGGGGCCAACGTCCTGACTTTC.

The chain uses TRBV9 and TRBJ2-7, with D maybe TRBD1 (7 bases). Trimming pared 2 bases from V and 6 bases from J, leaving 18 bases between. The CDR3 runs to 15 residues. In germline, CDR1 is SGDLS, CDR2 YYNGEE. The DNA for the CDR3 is TGTGCCAGCAGCGTCGGGGGACAGACCGGCCGCGAGCAGTACTTC. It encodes CASSVGGQTGREQYF.

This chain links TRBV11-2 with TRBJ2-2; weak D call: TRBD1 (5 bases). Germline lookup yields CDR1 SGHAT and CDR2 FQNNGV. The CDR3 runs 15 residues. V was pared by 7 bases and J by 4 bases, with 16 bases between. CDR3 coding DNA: TGTGCCAGCATCCTCCAGGGCCCCAGCACCGGGGAGCTGTTTTTT. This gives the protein CASILQGPSTGELFF.

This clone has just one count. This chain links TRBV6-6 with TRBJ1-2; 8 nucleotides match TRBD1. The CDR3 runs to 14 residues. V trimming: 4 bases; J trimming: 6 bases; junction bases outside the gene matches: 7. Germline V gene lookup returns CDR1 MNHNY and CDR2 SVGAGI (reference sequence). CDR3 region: CASSSMRTGNGYTF. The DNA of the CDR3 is TGTGCCAGCAGTTCGATGAGGACAGGGAATGGCTACACCTTC.

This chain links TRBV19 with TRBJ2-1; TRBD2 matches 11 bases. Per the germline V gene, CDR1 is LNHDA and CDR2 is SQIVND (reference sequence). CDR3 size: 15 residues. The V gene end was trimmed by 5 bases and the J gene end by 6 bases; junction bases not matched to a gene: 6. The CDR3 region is CASSVLAGVSNEQFF. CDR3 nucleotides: TGTGCCAGTAGTGTACTAGCGGGAGTTTCCAATGAGCAGTTCTTC.

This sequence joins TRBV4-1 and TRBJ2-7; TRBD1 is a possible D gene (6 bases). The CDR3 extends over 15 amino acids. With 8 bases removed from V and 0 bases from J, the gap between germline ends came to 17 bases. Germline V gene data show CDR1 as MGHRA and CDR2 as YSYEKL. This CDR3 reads CASVGITGSSYEQYF. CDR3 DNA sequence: TGCGCCAGCGTGGGGATAACAGGGTCCTCCTACGAGCAGTACTTC.

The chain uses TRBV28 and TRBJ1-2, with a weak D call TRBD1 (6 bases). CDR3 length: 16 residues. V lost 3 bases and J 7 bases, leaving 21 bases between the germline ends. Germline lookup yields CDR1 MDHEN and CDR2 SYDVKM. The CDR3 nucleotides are TGTGCCAGCAGTTTTTTTCTAAGACAGAGGGGGGGTGGCTACACCTTC. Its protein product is CASSFFLRQRGGGYTF.

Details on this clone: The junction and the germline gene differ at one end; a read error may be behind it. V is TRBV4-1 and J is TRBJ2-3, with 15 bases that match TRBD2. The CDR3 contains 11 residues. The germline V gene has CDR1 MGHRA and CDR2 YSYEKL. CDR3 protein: CASTGTSGRRW. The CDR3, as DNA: TGCGCCAGCACCGGGACTAGCGGGAGGAGATGG.

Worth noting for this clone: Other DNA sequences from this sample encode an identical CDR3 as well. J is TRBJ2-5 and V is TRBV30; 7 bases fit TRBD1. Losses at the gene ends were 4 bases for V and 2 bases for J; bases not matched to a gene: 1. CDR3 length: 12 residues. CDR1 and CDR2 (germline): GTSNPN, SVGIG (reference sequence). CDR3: CAWTRGQETQYF. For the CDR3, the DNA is TGTGCCTGGACCAGGGGGCAAGAGACCCAGTACTTC.

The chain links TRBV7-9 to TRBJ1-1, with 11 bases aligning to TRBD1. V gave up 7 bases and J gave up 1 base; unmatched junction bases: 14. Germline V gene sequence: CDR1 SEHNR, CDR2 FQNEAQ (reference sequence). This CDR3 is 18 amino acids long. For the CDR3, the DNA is TGTGCCAGCACTACAAGGTGGGACAGGGGGGCCCCGAACACTGAAGCTTTCTTT. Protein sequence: CASTTRWDRGAPNTEAFF. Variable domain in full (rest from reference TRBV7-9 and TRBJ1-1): DTGVSQNPRHKITKRGQNVTFRCDPISEHNRLYWYRQTLGQGPEFLTYFQNEAQLEKSRLLSDRFSAERPKGSFSTLEIQRTEQGDSAMYLCASTTRWDRGAPNTEAFFGQGTRLTVV.

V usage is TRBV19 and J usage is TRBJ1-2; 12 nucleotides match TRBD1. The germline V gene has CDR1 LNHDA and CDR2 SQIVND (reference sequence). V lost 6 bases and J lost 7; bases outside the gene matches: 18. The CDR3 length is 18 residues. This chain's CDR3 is CASSTRRDRGRGVFGYTF. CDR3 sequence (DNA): TGTGCCAGTAGCACCCGGAGGGACAGGGGGCGCGGAGTGTTTGGCTACACCTTC.

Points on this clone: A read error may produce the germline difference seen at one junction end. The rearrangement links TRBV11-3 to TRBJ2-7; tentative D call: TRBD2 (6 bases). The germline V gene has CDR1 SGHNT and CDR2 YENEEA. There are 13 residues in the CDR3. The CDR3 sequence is CASSVDGGYEQYF. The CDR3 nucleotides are TGTGCCAGCAGCGTAGACGGGGGCTACGAGCAGTACTTC.

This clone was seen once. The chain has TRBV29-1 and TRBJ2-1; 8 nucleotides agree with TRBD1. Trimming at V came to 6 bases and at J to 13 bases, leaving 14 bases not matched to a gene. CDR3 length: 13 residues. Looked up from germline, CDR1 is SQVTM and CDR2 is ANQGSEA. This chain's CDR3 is CSVRRGSGQVQFF. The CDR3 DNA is TGCAGCGTGAGACGGGGTTCGGGACAGGTACAGTTCTTC.

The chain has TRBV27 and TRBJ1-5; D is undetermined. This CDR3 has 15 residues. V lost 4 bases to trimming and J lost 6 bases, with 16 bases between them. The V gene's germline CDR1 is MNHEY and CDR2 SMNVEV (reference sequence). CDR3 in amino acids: CASSSPSASGQPQHF. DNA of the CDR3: TGTGCCAGCAGTTCCCCGAGTGCCAGCGGTCAGCCCCAGCATTTT.

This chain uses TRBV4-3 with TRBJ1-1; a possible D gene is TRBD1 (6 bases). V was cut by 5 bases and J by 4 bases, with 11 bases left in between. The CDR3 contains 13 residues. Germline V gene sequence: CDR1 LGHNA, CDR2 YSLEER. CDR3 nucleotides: TGCGCCAGCAGCGGGGCAGGGGCCACTGAAGCTTTCTTT. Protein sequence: CASSGAGATEAFF.